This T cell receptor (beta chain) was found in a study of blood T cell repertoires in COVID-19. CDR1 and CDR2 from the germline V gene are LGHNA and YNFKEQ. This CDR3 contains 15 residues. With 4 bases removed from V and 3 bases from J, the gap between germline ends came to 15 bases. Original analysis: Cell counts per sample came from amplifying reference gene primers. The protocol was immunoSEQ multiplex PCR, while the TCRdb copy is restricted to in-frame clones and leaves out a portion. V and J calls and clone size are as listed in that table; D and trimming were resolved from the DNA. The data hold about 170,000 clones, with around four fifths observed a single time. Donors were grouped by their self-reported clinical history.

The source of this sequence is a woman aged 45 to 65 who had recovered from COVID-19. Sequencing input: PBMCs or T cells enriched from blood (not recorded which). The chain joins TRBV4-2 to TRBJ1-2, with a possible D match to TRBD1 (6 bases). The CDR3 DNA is TGTGCCAGCAGCCCGACCTACAGGGAAGACTATGGCTACACCTTC. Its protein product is CASSPTYREDYGYTF.